The entry that follows covers one T cell receptor (beta chain) sequence. What this receptor recognizes is not known. CDR1 MDHEN and CDR2 SYDVKM were looked up in the germline V gene. The CDR3 sequence holds 15 residues, the cysteine and phenylalanine included. No DNA sequence was recorded. Each CD8+ T cell subset was flow-sorted in triplicate, and some 300,000 cells per subset were placed directly into RLT lysis buffer. To keep memory contaminants out, a stringent definition of naive CD8+ T cells was applied: CD45RO-CCR7+CD27+CD95-. Using standard density gradient centrifugation, peripheral blood mononuclear cells were isolated from buffy coats. A FACSAria III was used to flow-sort naive CXCR3-negative and CXCR3-positive CD8+ T cells. Total RNA was extracted from sorted cells with an RNeasy Mini Kit. TCRdb lists the instrument as NextSeq 550. The Human TCR Profiling Kit (MiLaboratory) was used to make UMI-labeled 5' RACE TRB cDNA libraries. The full amount of extracted RNA was used for cDNA synthesis, and the full amount of resulting cDNA was used for PCR amplification. Libraries were prepared in parallel using an identical number of PCR cycles. The source study handled its data this way. With a requirement of at least two reads per UMI, MIGEC and MiXCR extracted about 50,000 +/- 10,000 unique UMI-labeled TRB cDNA molecules per library. Each library averaged roughly 36,000 +/- 9,600 functional in-frame TRB CDR3 nucleotide clonotypes without stop codons. After downsampling to 5000 UMI-labeled TRB molecules per sample, diversity metrics such as normalized Shannon-Wiener and Chao1 were calculated in VDJtools. VDJtools was used to calculate clonotype-size-weighted physicochemical properties of the central five CDR3 residues, namely interaction energy, strength, volume and Kidera factor 4. The reads, reprocessed by TCRdb, yield one row per CDR3 protein sequence and no DNA. TCRdb, not the authors, supplied the V and J calls. This sample's listing comprises 150,000 to 180,000 distinct CDR3 sequences. Approximately 0.46% of the sample belongs to the ten largest clones.

The sample belongs to a study of CXCR3-negative and CXCR3-positive naive CD8 T cells (dated by TCRdb to between 2019 and 2020). With regard to the full study: In total, 130 million to 150 million TRB reads were obtained, corresponding to roughly 1.5 +/- 0.3 million reads per library. Diversity and physicochemical repertoire analyses covered about a dozen donors pooled from two independent experiments. For the TRBV-TRBJ cluster analysis, the naive subsets came from 5 donors, while the memory cells came from 3 donors.

General study outcomes and caveats: Because CXCR3 expression was partially decreased after cryopreservation, freshly isolated PBMCs were used for most assays. Repertoire diversity was comparably high in both naive subsets but much lower in memory CD8+ T cells. Compared with CXCR3-negative naive cells, CXCR3-positive naive cells had TRB CDR3s with higher hydrophobicity (lower Kidera factor 4), lower energy, and higher strength and volume indices. Surface CD5, linked to self-reactivity in mice, was comparable between naive subsets; TCR interaction strength was therefore also inferred from TRB CDR3 physicochemical properties. TRBV-TRBJ usage was similar between naive CXCR3-negative and CXCR3-positive cells from the same donor, while memory cells showed distinct patterns.

This TCR was recovered from a human donor in good health. Some clones in this sample may be carry-over from other donors' samples. Sequenced: naive CXCR3+ CD8+ T cells from blood. The sample's cell subset or site label, decoded: CD45RO-CCR7+CD27+CD95- naive CD8+ T cells expressing CXCR3 (TNR3+). The rearranged chain carries TRBV28 and TRBJ1-5. The CDR3 sequence is CASTLWLGGNQPQHF.